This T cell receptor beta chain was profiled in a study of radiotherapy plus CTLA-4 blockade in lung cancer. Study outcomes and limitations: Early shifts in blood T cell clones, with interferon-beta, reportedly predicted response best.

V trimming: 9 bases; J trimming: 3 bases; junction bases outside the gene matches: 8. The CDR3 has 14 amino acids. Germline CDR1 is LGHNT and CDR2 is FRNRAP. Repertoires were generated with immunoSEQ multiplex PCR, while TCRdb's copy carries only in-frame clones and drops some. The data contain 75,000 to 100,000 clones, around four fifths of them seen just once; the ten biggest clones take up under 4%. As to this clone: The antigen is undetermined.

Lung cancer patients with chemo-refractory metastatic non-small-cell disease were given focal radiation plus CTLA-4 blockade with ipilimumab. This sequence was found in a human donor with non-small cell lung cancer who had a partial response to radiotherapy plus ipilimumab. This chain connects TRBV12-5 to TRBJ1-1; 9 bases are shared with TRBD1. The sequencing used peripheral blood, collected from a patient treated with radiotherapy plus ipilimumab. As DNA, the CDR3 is TGTGCTAGCCTCAAACAGGGGGCGGACACTGAAGCTTTCTTT. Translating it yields CASLKQGADTEAFF.